This T cell receptor (beta chain) stems from a study of T cells in Graves' hyperthyroidism and ophthalmopathy. Whole-study results and caveats: Researchers found most expanded thyroid clonotypes above 0.001 in blood as well.

With regard to this clonotype: Its antigen is undetermined.

The study enrolled patients aged 18 to 65 with newly diagnosed hyperthyroidism of under 2 months' duration. Diagnosis relied on clinical symptoms, serum thyroxine and TRAb, thyroid ultrasound and orbital computed tomography. RNA transcripts provided the source from which TCR beta CDR3 regions were amplified. HTBI primers were used for first-round RT-PCR of the TCR CDR3. TCRdb itself ran the multiplex PCR reads through MiXCR, one entry per CDR3 protein. Of 250,000 to 300,000 distinct CDR3 sequences in the sample, about 13% are singletons; the top ten hold less than 8%. The CDR3 covers 17 residues. In germline, CDR1 is SGDLS, CDR2 YYNGEE. J gave up 7 bases and V 4 bases, and 12 bases lay outside the gene matches.

This clonotype was obtained from a woman in her thirties or forties with Graves' hyperthyroidism. The sequenced sample was blood. The chain employs TRBV9 and TRBJ2-1, with 12 bases matching TRBD2. CDR3 DNA: TGTGCCAGCAGCCAAGTAGGTGGACTAGCGGGACGGAATGAGCAGTTCTTC. Translated, it gives CASSQVGGLAGRNEQFF.